A single sample is the source of the 28 T cell receptor beta chains below, sequenced in a study of Ad26.COV2.S vaccination and SARS-CoV-2 variants. Described treatment: roughly 20 received Ad26.COV2.S at low or high dose, single or two shots; a few received placebo; per-sample allocation not given. Samples came from day 63 after the first vaccine or placebo injection. The repertoire was sequenced with immunoSEQ multiplex PCR; TCRdb's copy has only in-frame clones and lacks some. The sample holds approximately 460,000 clones, 70% to 90% seen once. Sequencing was performed on peripheral blood, taken in a trial of Ad26.COV2.S vaccine versus placebo. All receptors come from a person between 18 and 65 years old who received the Ad26.COV2.S COVID-19 vaccine or a placebo.

The rearrangement links TRBV27 to TRBJ2-1; D is perhaps TRBD1 or TRBD2 (5 bases each). The CDR3 totals 13 residues. Trimming took 6 bases from V and 0 from J, leaving 6 bases between them. Germline V gives CDR1 MNHEY, CDR2 SMNVEV (reference sequence). The CDR3 coding sequence is TGTGCCAGCAGGGGGGTCTCCTACAATGAGCAGTTCTTC. The encoded protein is CASRGVSYNEQFF.

The chain carries TRBV21-1 and TRBJ1-6. TRBV21-1 is given as a pseudogene. This CDR3 spans 10 amino acids. CDR3 sequence reads: CASSSGTLHF. The CDR3 DNA sequence: TGTGCCAGCAGTTCTGGGACCCTCCACTTT.

V gene TRBV30 combines with J gene TRBJ1-3; the D gene is possibly TRBD1 (5 bases). Trimming took 5 bases from V and 0 from J, leaving 8 bases between them. The germline CDR1 and CDR2 sequences are GTSNPN and SVGIG (reference sequence). This CDR3 comprises 13 residues. The CDR3: CAWQGISGNTIYF. In DNA, the CDR3 is TGTGCCTGGCAGGGCATCTCTGGAAACACCATATATTTT.

This chain links TRBV11-1 with TRBJ1-6; 8 nucleotides align to TRBD1. The V gene's germline CDR1 is SGHAT and CDR2 FQDESV (reference sequence). V trimming: 1 base; J trimming: 9 bases; junction bases outside the gene matches: 8. The CDR3 is 16 residues long. The DNA for the CDR3 is TGTGCCAGCAGCTTAGGGACGTCAGGGGGCTTTTCACCCCTCCACTTT. It yields the protein CASSLGTSGGFSPLHF. The full variable domain, its missing parts supplied by reference TRBV11-1 and TRBJ1-6, is EAEVAQSPRYKITEKSQAVAFWCDPISGHATLYWYRQILGQGPELLVQFQDESVVDDSQLPKDRFSAERLKGVDSTLKIQPAELGDSAMYLCASSLGTSGGFSPLHFGNGTRLTVT.

The chain has TRBV7-8 and TRBJ1-1; 8 positions agree with TRBD1. Losses at the gene ends were 5 bases for V and 6 bases for J; bases not matched to a gene: 8. CDR1 and CDR2 from the germline V gene are SGHVS and FQNEAQ. The CDR3 spans 14 residues. CDR3 in amino acids: CASSPRTGRAEAFF. In DNA, the CDR3 is TGTGCCAGCAGCCCGAGGACAGGGAGGGCTGAAGCTTTCTTT.

The chain joins TRBV9 to TRBJ1-6; D might be TRBD1 (6 bases). Germline V lookup: CDR1 SGDLS, CDR2 YYNGEE. With 4 bases removed from V and 6 bases from J, the gap between germline ends came to 17 bases. This CDR3 is built from 16 residues. The CDR3 nucleotides are TGTGCCAGCAGCCCCGCATCAGGGGTCTTTAATTCACCCCTCCACTTT. It translates to CASSPASGVFNSPLHF.

This clone was observed a single time. V usage is TRBV6-2 or TRBV6-3 and J usage is TRBJ1-6; unclear D gene. V lost 4 bases, J lost 7 bases, and 17 bases lay in between. The CDR3 length is 16 residues. The V gene's germline CDR1 is MNHEY and CDR2 SVGEGT. CDR3 amino acids: CASSFTTRTENSPLHF. CDR3 coding DNA: TGTGCCAGCAGTTTCACCACACGTACTGAGAATTCACCCCTCCACTTT.

This rearrangement joins TRBV28 to TRBJ2-4, with TRBD1 identical over 9 bases. The V gene's germline CDR1 is MDHEN and CDR2 SYDVKM. The CDR3 runs to 14 residues. Trimming cost V 3 bases and J 8 bases; bases outside gene matches: 5. The CDR3 here is CASSLTGQGDIQYF. CDR3 coding DNA: TGTGCCAGCAGTTTGACGGGACAGGGAGACATTCAGTACTTC.

Only a few counts were recorded for this clone. The chain couples TRBV2 to TRBJ1-2, with unresolved D. The ends were cut back, 2 bases at V and 7 bases at J, with 14 bases in the middle. The CDR3 is 14 residues long. Germline CDR1 is SNHLY and CDR2 is FYNNEI. The DNA of the CDR3 is TGTGCCAGCAGTGAAAGGCCTGCTACGGGTGGCTACACCTTC. Its translation: CASSERPATGGYTF.

This chain links TRBV6-4 with TRBJ2-1; D is uncertain. Trimming cost V 5 bases and J 4 bases, with 9 bases left between them. CDR3 length: 13 amino acids. Germline CDR1 is MRHNA and CDR2 is SNTAGT. The CDR3 DNA follows: TGTGCCAGCAGTTCTACTGCTTACAATGAGCAGTTCTTC. Its translation: CASSSTAYNEQFF.

The chain recombines TRBV11-2 with TRBJ1-2; D is uncertain. Germline-derived CDR1 and CDR2 are SGHAT and FQNNGV. The germline V and J ends were trimmed by 0 bases and 4 bases, with 9 bases remaining between them. The CDR3 is made up of 14 amino acids. The CDR3 coding sequence is TGTGCCAGCAGCTTAGACCGGGTCGGCTATGGCTACACCTTC. It translates to CASSLDRVGYGYTF.

The chain is built from TRBV7-9 and TRBJ2-3, with 12 bases lining up with TRBD2. J lost 7 bases, V lost 5 bases, and 4 bases had no gene match. Germline V gene sequence: CDR1 SEHNR, CDR2 FQNEAQ (reference sequence). CDR3 length: 14 residues. The CDR3 DNA sequence: TGTGCCAGCAGCCCTGGGACTAGCGGGTATACGCAGTATTTT. This codes for CASSPGTSGYTQYF.

The J gene is TRBJ2-3, the V gene TRBV7-2; D is uncertain. The CDR3 covers 14 residues. Germline V gives CDR1 SGHTA, CDR2 FQGNSA. Trimming pared 2 bases from V and 2 bases from J, leaving 8 bases between. The CDR3 loop reads CASSLFGLTDTQYF. The CDR3 DNA reads as TGTGCCAGCAGCTTATTCGGCCTCACAGATACGCAGTATTTT.

This chain joins TRBV6-1 and TRBJ1-1; D is possibly TRBD1 (6 bases). This CDR3 has 15 amino acids. CDR1 MNHNS and CDR2 SASEGT come from the germline V gene. V dropped 3 bases and J dropped 1 base, with 12 bases sitting between them. The CDR3 loop reads CASSDTYRANTEAFF. CDR3 nucleotides: TGTGCCAGCAGTGATACATACAGGGCGAACACTGAAGCTTTCTTT.

This clone was counted a single time. CDR3 residues: CSVPTGSSGAQYF. CDR3 nucleotides: TGCAGCGTCCCGACAGGGTCCTCGGGGGCCCAGTACTTC. The chain uses TRBV29-1 and TRBJ2-5, with D maybe TRBD1 (7 bases). The CDR3 has 13 residues. The germline gives CDR1 SQVTM, CDR2 ANQGSEA. With 6 bases removed from V and 9 bases from J, the gap between germline ends came to 20 bases.

V and J are TRBV7-9 and TRBJ1-2; D possibly corresponds to TRBD1 (6 bases). This CDR3 is 14 amino acids long. Germline V gene data show CDR1 as SEHNR and CDR2 as FQNEAQ (reference sequence). V dropped 5 bases and J dropped 5 bases, with 15 bases sitting between them. The CDR3 protein is CASSPTGTRYGYTF. DNA for the CDR3: TGTGCCAGCAGCCCGACCGGGACACGGTATGGCTACACCTTC.

This chain uses TRBV9 with TRBJ1-3; unclear D gene. V lost 0 bases to trimming and J lost 2 bases, with 9 bases between them. The CDR3 spans 15 residues. Germline V gene sequence: CDR1 SGDLS, CDR2 YYNGEE. The CDR3 region has the DNA TGTGCCAGCAGCGTAGTGGGTGACCCTGGAAACACCATATATTTT. Encoded protein: CASSVVGDPGNTIYF.

CDR3 protein: CAISESIRGHEQYF. DNA for the CDR3: TGTGCCATCAGTGAGTCGATAAGGGGACACGAGCAGTACTTC. The chain employs TRBV10-3 and TRBJ2-7; D is perhaps TRBD1 or TRBD2 (5 bases each). V lost 0 bases to trimming and J lost 5 bases, with 11 bases between them. Germline V gene sequence: CDR1 ENHRY, CDR2 SYGVKD. The CDR3 sequence is 14 residues long.

This chain links TRBV4-2 with TRBJ1-2; no reliable D call. The germline CDR1 and CDR2 sequences are LGHNA and YNFKEQ. V was cut by 6 bases and J by 5 bases, with 10 bases left in between. This CDR3 is 12 amino acids long. The CDR3 bases are TGTGCCAGCAGTTCGGACCGGTATGGCTACACCTTC. Protein: CASSSDRYGYTF.

This chain joins TRBV7-9 and TRBJ1-5; a weak D match, TRBD1 (6 bases). Germline V CDR1 and CDR2: SEHNR, FQNEAQ (reference sequence). This CDR3 contains 19 residues. V was shortened by 2 bases and J by 0 bases, with 20 bases between the two germline ends. For the CDR3, the DNA is TGTGCCAGCAGCTTATCGTTGGGAGGAACAGGGTATAGCAATCAGCCCCAGCATTTT. Amino acid sequence: CASSLSLGGTGYSNQPQHF.

The table lists this clone with a count of one. This chain uses TRBV5-1 with TRBJ2-7; 13 bases align to TRBD2. The CDR3 is 14 residues long. Germline CDR1 SGHRS, CDR2 YFSETQ. J was trimmed by 7 bases and V by 3 bases; bases with no gene match: 4. The CDR3, as DNA: TGCGCCAGCAGCTGGACTAGCGGGAGAGAAGAGCAGTACTTC. This gives the protein CASSWTSGREEQYF.

The chain has TRBV5-4 and TRBJ2-3; 11 positions agree with TRBD2. The CDR3 is made up of 16 amino acids. The junction had 8 bases not matched to a gene; V was cut back by 4 bases and J by 4 bases. Germline V CDR1 and CDR2: SGHNT, YYREEE (reference sequence). CDR3 sequence: CASSTETSGTPDTQYF. The DNA of the CDR3 is TGTGCCAGCAGCACCGAGACTAGCGGGACGCCAGATACGCAGTATTTT. The full variable domain, completed using reference TRBV5-4 and TRBJ2-3, is ETGVTQSPTHLIKTRGQQVTLRCSSQSGHNTVSWYQQALGQGPQFIFQYYREEENGRGNFPPRFSGLQFPNYSSELNVNALELDDSALYLCASSTETSGTPDTQYFGPGTRLTVL.

The chain joins TRBV5-1 to TRBJ2-5, with 7 bases that match TRBD1. The CDR3 contains 16 residues. Germline CDR1 reads SGHRS; CDR2 reads YFSETQ. V trimming: 0 bases; J trimming: 1 base; junction bases outside the gene matches: 6. CDR3 sequence: CASSLADRVSQETQYF. The CDR3 bases are TGCGCCAGCAGCTTGGCTGACAGGGTCTCCCAAGAGACCCAGTACTTC.

On this clone: One junction end disagrees with the germline gene, perhaps due to a read error. This chain links TRBV5-5 with TRBJ1-1, with 12 nucleotides matching TRBD1. The CDR3 has 18 residues. CDR1 and CDR2 from the germline V gene are SGHKS and YYEKEE (reference sequence). CDR3 in DNA: TGTGCCAGCAGCTTGGGTCCGGGACAGGGGGCGCGTGGCACTAAAGCTTTCTTT. This translates into CASSLGPGQGARGTKAFF.

The chain is built from TRBV6-1 and TRBJ1-2; the D gene is possibly TRBD1 (6 bases). The CDR3 extends over 16 amino acids. V shed 3 bases and J shed 4 bases, with 18 bases lying between them. CDR1 is MNHNS and CDR2 is SASEGT in the germline V gene. CDR3 amino acids: CASSEGRGHYGYGYTF. The CDR3 DNA reads as TGTGCCAGCAGTGAGGGCAGGGGCCACTACGGCTATGGCTACACCTTC.

This clone was detected only once. The rearrangement uses TRBV7-8 and TRBJ1-6; 10 bases are a match to TRBD1. The germline V gene encodes CDR1 SGHVS and CDR2 FQNEAQ. This CDR3 is 17 amino acids long. Losses at the gene ends were 2 bases for V and 1 base for J; bases not matched to a gene: 2. The CDR3 DNA is TGTGCCAGCAGCTTACAGGGACAGGGGTCCTATAATTCACCCCTCCACTTT. It encodes CASSLQGQGSYNSPLHF.

CDR3 residues: CSVEPRRGAFGYTF. The CDR3 nucleotides are TGCAGCGTTGAACCCCGCCGGGGCGCCTTTGGCTACACCTTC. V is TRBV29-1 and J is TRBJ1-2; perhaps TRBD1 as D (5 bases). The germline V gene has CDR1 SQVTM and CDR2 ANQGSEA. V was clipped by 2 bases and J by 7 bases, with 17 bases between them. The CDR3 spans 14 residues.

The chain joins TRBV28 to TRBJ1-2; TRBD1 might be the D (5 bases). V lost 7 bases and J lost 2, with 11 bases in between. There are 13 residues in the CDR3. Germline CDR1 and CDR2: MDHEN and SYDVKM. The DNA of the CDR3 is TGTGCCAGCACGTGGGGGATGAACTATGGCTACACCTTC. The encoded protein is CASTWGMNYGYTF.